This TCR beta chain is from a study of T cell changes during pregnancy in multiple sclerosis. The method was immunoSEQ multiplex PCR; TCRdb's version includes in-frame clones alone and lacks a portion of them. This table has 60,000 or so clones, about 83% appearing once. V was cut by 3 bases and J by 0 bases, with 13 bases left in between. This CDR3 has 16 residues. The source is a human donor whose cells served as feeder cells for cultures in a pregnancy study. The chain employs TRBV5-3 and TRBJ1-5, with unresolved D. TRBV5-3 is identified as an open reading frame with a role that is uncertain. Sequencing was performed on peripheral blood from another person, used as feeder cells. The CDR3, as DNA: TGTGCCAGAAGCTCCCCCGGATCTCATAGCAATCAGCCCCAGCATTTT. It encodes CARSSPGSHSNQPQHF.